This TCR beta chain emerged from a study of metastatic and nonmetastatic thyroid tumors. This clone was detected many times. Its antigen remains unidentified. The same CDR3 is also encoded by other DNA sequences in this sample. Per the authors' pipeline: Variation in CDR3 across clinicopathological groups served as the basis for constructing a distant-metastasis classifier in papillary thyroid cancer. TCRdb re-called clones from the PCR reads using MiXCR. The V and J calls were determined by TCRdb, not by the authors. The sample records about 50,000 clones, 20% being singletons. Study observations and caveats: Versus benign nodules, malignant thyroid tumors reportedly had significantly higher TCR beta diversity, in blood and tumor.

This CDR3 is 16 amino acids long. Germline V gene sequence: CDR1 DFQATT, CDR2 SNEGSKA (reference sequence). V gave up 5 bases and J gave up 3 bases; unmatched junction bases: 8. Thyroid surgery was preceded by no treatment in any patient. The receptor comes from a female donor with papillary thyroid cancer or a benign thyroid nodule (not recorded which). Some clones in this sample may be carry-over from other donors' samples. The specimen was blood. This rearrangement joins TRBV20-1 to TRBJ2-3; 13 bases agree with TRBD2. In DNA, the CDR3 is TGCAGTGCTCCGAAACTAGCGGGAGGGGCTACAGATACGCAGTATTTT. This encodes CSAPKLAGGATDTQYF.